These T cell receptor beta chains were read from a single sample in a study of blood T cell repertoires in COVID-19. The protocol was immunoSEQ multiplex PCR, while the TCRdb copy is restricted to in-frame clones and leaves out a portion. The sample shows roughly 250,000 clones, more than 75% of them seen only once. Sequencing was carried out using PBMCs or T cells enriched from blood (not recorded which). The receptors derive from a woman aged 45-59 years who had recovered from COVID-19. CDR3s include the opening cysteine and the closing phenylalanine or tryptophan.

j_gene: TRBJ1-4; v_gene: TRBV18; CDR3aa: CASSPPTGMGEKLFF
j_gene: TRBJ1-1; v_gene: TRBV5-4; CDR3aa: CASSLLGGGNTEAFF
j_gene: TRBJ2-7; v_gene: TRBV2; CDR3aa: CASSDVDSGRPYEQYF
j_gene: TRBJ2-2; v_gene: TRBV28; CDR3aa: CASKPGRGDTGELFF
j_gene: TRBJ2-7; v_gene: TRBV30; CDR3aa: CAWSVHGGLPHF
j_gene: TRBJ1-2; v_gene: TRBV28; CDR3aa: CASSPGQGGYGYTF
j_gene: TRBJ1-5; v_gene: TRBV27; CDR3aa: CASSSTVTGSEAQHF
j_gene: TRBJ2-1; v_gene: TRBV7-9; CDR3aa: CASSGRESSYNEQFF
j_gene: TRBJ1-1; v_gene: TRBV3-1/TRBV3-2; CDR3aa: CASSHDSEAFF
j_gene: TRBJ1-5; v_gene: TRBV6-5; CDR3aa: CASSFSRSGRPQHF
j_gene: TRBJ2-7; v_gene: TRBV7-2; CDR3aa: CASSLNYGRAAHEQYF
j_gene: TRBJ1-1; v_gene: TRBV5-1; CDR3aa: CASSLGAGMNTEAFF
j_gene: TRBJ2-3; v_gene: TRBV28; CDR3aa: CASSERETDTQYF
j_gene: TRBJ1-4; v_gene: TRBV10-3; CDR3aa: CAISPRENEKLFF
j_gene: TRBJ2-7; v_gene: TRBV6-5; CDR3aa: CASSFHDNYEQYF
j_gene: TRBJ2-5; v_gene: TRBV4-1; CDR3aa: CASSGSRGETQYF
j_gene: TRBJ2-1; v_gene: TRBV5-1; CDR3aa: CASSLLGTEYNEQFF
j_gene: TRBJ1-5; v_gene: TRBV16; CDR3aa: CASSQYWSGNQPQHF
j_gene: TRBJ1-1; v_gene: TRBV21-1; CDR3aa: CASSKVAPTGGALNTEAFF
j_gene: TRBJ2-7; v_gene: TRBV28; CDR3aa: CASSIRLAISPRELTIASYEQYF
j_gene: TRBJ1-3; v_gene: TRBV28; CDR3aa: CASSLSDSGNTIYF
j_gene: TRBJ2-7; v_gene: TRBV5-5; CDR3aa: CASSFGPRGSGSYEQYF
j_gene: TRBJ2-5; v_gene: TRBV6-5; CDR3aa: CASSYSFQAEETQYF
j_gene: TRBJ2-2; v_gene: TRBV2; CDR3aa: CASSEITSGDTGELFF
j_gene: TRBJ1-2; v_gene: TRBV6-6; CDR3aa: CAGGGQEWGYTF
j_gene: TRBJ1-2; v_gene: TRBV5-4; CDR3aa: CASSLGRGRDGYTF
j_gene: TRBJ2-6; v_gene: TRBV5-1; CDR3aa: CASSLGQGALPNVLTF
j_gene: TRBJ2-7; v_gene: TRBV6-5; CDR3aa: CASHQRERTYEQYF
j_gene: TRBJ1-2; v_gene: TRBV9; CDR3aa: CASSEGQGALGDGYTF
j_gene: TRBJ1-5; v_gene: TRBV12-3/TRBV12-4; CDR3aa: CASSQRDNQPQHF
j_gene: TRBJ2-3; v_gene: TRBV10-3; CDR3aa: CAITGTELAGSTDTQYF
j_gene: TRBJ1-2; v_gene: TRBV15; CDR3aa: CATSSSRTGLDYGYTF
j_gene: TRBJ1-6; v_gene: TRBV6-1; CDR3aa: CASSEGDRGAAPLHF
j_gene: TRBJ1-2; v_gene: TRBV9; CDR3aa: CASSVAGTVADYGYTF
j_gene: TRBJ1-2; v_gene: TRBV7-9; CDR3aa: CASRLTGANYGYTF
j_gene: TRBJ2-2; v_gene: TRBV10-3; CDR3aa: CAISKQGAGGPGELFF
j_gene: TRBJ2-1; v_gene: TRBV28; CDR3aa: CASSFSGNEQFF
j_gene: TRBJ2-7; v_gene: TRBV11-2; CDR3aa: CASSLGRGNSYEQYF
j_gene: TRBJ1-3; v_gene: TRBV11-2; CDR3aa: CASSTRQGSGNTIYF
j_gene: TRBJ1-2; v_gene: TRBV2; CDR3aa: CASRPLTGGYGYTF
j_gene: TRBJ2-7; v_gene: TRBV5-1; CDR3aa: CASSLAPTGAYEQYF
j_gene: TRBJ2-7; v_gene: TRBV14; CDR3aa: CASRSQAGGPTYEQYF